What follows are 10 T cell receptor beta chains derived from one specimen sequenced in a study of blood T cells in healthy people across ages. Through a sample-barcoded 5' primer and a J-beta primer mix, a second PCR was run for roughly 6 to 12 cycles. TCRdb processed the 5' RACE reads anew with MiXCR; each CDR3 protein has one entry. This sample has about 780,000 distinct CDR3 sequences, with roughly 24% found just once. This sample was also put to use in a study of T cells of mothers and their children.

Sequenced sample: blood. The receptors come from a boy between 10 and 17 years old in good health.

This clonotype was detected only a few times. This chain connects TRBV5-1 to TRBJ1-2; 7 positions match TRBD1. Losses at the gene ends were 4 bases for V and 7 bases for J; bases not matched to a gene: 13. Germline loops: CDR1 SGHRS, CDR2 YFSETQ. The CDR3 is made up of 15 amino acids. In nucleotides, the CDR3 is TGCGCCAGCAGCGATCCAGGGGGGGGACAAGGTGGCTACACCTTC. It is translated as CASSDPGGGQGGYTF.

This clonotype was observed a few times. This chain links TRBV5-1 with TRBJ1-2, with unresolved D. CDR3 size: 16 residues. Per the germline V gene, CDR1 is SGHRS and CDR2 is YFSETQ. V was shortened by 1 base and J by 2 bases, with 15 bases between the two germline ends. The CDR3 DNA is TGCGCCAGCAGCTTGATCCCAGGACCCCAGAACTATGGCTACACCTTC. Its protein is CASSLIPGPQNYGYTF.

The J gene is TRBJ1-2, the V gene TRBV7-9; TRBD1 aligns across 7 bases. The CDR3 has 13 amino acids. Trimming at V came to 5 bases and at J to 6 bases, leaving 6 bases not matched to a gene. Germline V gene lookup returns CDR1 SEHNR and CDR2 FQNEAQ (reference sequence). Written as DNA, the CDR3 is TGTGCCAGCAGCATGACAGGGAGGGATGGCTACACCTTC. This gives the protein CASSMTGRDGYTF.

This chain links TRBV20-1 with TRBJ1-4, with 7 nucleotides matching TRBD1. Germline loops: CDR1 DFQATT, CDR2 SNEGSKA (reference sequence). The CDR3 extends over 12 amino acids. V lost 6 bases to trimming and J lost 9 bases; unmatched junction nucleotides: 7. CDR3: CSAEPTGQKLFF. The CDR3 DNA is TGCAGTGCCGAACCGACAGGGCAAAAACTGTTTTTT.

This clonotype was picked up a small number of times. The genes are TRBV29-1 and TRBJ1-6, with D perhaps matching TRBD1 (5 bases). Germline loops: CDR1 SQVTM, CDR2 ANQGSEA. The CDR3 has 12 amino acids. Trimming shortened V by 6 bases and J by 10 bases, and 13 bases separated the two germline ends. DNA for the CDR3: TGCAGCGTCAGAAGAGGGGACTCACCCCTCCACTTT. This encodes CSVRRGDSPLHF.

The rearrangement uses TRBV30 and TRBJ1-4, with D perhaps matching TRBD1 (5 bases). Trimming removed 6 bases from V and 6 bases from J, with 8 bases in between. The germline gives CDR1 GTSNPN, CDR2 SVGIG (reference sequence). There are 11 residues in the CDR3. Here the CDR3 reads CACDSYEKLFF. The CDR3 DNA follows: TGTGCCTGCGACAGTTATGAAAAACTGTTTTTT. Variable domain in full (rest from reference TRBV30 and TRBJ1-4): SQTIHQWPATLVQPVGSPLSLECTVEGTSNPNLYWYRQAAGRGLQLLFYSVGIGQISSEVPQNLSASRPQDRQFILSSKKLLLSDSGFYLCACDSYEKLFFGSGTQLSVL.

The V gene is TRBV2, the J gene TRBJ2-3, with 10 bases matching TRBD2. Germline assignment: CDR1 SNHLY and CDR2 FYNNEI. V lost 4 bases, J lost 3 bases, and 1 base stayed unmatched. There are 14 residues in the CDR3. CDR3 sequence reads: CASSASGRTDTQYF. CDR3 bases: TGTGCCAGCAGTGCTAGCGGGAGAACAGATACGCAGTATTTT.

V and J are TRBV7-8 and TRBJ2-6, with D unresolved. V lost 7 bases and J 0 bases, leaving 13 bases between the germline ends. This CDR3 spans 16 amino acids. Germline values: CDR1 SGHVS, CDR2 FQNEAQ. CDR3 protein: CASKESRVSGANVLTF. The CDR3 DNA reads TGTGCCAGCAAAGAGTCCCGGGTCTCTGGGGCCAACGTCCTGACTTTC.

This clonotype was observed a few times. J is TRBJ1-1 and V is TRBV25-1; tentative D call: TRBD1 (6 bases). Trimming pared 4 bases from V and 4 bases from J, leaving 13 bases between. This CDR3 has 14 amino acids. Germline values: CDR1 MGHDK, CDR2 SYGVNS. CDR3 sequence: CASSVPGEATEAFF. CDR3 coding DNA: TGTGCCAGCAGTGTGCCAGGGGAGGCCACTGAAGCTTTCTTT. The full variable domain, in which reference TRBV25-1 and TRBJ1-1 provide the parts outside the CDR3, is EADIYQTPRYLVIGTGKKITLECSQTMGHDKMYWYQQDPGMELHLIHYSYGVNSTEKGDLSSESTVSRIRTEHFPLTLESARPSHTSQYLCASSVPGEATEAFFGQGTRLTVV.

This clonotype was detected only a few times. The V call is TRBV7-9, the J call TRBJ1-2; tentative D call: TRBD1 (6 bases). Deletions cut 6 bases from V and 3 bases from J, with 23 bases between. From germline, CDR1 is SEHNR and CDR2 FQNEAQ (reference sequence). This CDR3 is built from 17 residues. The CDR3 loop is CASRASLQGRPHYGYTF. DNA of the CDR3: TGTGCCAGCAGGGCGTCACTCCAGGGGCGGCCGCACTATGGCTACACCTTC.